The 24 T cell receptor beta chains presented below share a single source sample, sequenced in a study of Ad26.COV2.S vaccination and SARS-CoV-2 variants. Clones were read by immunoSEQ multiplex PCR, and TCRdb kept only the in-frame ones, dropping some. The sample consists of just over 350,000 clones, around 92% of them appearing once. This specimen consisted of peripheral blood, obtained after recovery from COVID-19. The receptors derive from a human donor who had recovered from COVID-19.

The CDR3 sequence is CASSLERTNTEAFF. CDR3 sequence (DNA): TGTGCCAGCAGCTTGGAAAGGACGAACACTGAAGCTTTCTTT. The chain joins TRBV5-4 to TRBJ1-1, with no clear D. V lost 0 bases to trimming and J lost 1 base, with 7 bases between them. The CDR3 is 14 amino acids. CDR1 SGHNT and CDR2 YYREEE come from the germline V gene (reference sequence).

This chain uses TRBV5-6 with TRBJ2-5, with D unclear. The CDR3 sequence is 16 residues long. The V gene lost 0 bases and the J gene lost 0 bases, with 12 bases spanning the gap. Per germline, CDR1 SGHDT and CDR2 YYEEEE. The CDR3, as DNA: TGTGCCAGCAGCTTGGTGGCAGCCTATTACCAAGAGACCCAGTACTTC. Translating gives CASSLVAAYYQETQYF.

The CDR3 sequence is CASSLGSTGTAFF. The CDR3 DNA sequence: TGTGCCAGCAGCTTGGGGTCAACAGGGACCGCTTTCTTT. The rearrangement uses TRBV7-9 and TRBJ1-1, with D possibly being TRBD1 (6 bases). V was trimmed by 3 bases and J by 11 bases, leaving 16 bases between them. CDR3 size: 13 residues. The germline V gene has CDR1 SEHNR and CDR2 FQNEAQ (reference sequence).

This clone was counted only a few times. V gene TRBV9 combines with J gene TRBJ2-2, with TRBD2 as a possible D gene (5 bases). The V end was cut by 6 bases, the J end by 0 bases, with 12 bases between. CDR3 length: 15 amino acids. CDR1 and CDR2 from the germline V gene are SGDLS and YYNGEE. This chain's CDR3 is CASTIGGSNTGELFF. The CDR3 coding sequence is TGTGCCAGCACCATCGGAGGTTCGAACACCGGGGAGCTGTTTTTT.

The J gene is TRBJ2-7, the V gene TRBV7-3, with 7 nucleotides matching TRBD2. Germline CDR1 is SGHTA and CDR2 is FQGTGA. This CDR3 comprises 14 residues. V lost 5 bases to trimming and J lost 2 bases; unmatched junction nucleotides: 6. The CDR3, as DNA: TGTGCCAGCAGCCCCTGGGGGGGGGCCTACGAGCAGTACTTC. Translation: CASSPWGGAYEQYF.

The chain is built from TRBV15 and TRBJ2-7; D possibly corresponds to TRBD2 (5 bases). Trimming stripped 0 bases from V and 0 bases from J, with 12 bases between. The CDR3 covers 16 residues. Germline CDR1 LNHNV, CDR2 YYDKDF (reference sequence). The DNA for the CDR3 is TGTGCCACCAGCAGAGATTACGGGGTCCTCTCCTACGAGCAGTACTTC. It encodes CATSRDYGVLSYEQYF.

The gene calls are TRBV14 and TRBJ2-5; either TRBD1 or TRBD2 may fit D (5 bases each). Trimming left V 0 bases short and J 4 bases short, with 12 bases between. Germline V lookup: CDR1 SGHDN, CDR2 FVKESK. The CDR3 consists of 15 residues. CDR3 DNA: TGTGCCAGCAGCCAAGAACCGTCCGGGGCAGAGACCCAGTACTTC. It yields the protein CASSQEPSGAETQYF.

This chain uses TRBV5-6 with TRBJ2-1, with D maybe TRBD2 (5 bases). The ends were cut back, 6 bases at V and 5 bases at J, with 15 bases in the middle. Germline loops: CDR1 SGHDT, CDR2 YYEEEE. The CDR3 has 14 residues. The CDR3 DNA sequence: TGTGCCAGCACCTGGGGAGCCGGCCACAATGAGCAGTTCTTC. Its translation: CASTWGAGHNEQFF.

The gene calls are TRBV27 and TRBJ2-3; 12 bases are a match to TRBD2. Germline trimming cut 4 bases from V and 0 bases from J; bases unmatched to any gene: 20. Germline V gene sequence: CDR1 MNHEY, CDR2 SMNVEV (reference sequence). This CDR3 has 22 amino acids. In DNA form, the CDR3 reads TGTGCCAGCAGTTCCCCATCCCGGGGTACGGGACTAGCGGGCGTTAGCACAGATACGCAGTATTTT. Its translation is CASSSPSRGTGLAGVSTDTQYF.

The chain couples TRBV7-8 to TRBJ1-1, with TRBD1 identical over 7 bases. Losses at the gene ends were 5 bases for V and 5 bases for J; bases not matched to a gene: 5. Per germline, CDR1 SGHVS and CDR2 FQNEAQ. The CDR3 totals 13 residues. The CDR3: CASSRGRWTEAFF. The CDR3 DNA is TGTGCCAGCAGCAGGGGGCGCTGGACTGAAGCTTTCTTT.

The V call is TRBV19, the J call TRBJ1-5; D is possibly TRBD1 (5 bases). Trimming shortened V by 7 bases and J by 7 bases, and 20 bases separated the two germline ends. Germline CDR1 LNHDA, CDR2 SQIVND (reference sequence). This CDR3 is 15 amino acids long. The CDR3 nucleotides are TGTGCCAGTACCCCTGGTGTGGGAAAGGGGCAGCCCCAGCATTTT. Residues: CASTPGVGKGQPQHF.

The CDR3 bases are TGTGCCAGCAGCTTAGAGGGACAGCTTAATGAAAAACTGTTTTTT. Translating it yields CASSLEGQLNEKLFF. V usage is TRBV7-2 and J usage is TRBJ1-4; TRBD1 matches at 7 bases. The CDR3 length is 15 residues. Germline V lookup: CDR1 SGHTA, CDR2 FQGNSA. J gave up 4 bases and V 1 base, and 3 bases lay outside the gene matches.

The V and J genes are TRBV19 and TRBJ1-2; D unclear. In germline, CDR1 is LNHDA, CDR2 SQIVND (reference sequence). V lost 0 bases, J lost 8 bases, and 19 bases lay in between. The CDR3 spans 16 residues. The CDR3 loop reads CASSIDRQAGPMGYTF. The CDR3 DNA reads TGTGCCAGTAGTATAGACCGGCAGGCAGGACCTATGGGCTACACCTTC.

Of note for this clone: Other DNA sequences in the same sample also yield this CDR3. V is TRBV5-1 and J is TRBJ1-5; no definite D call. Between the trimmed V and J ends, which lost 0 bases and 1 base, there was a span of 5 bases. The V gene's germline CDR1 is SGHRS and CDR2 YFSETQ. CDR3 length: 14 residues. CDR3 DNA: TGCGCCAGCAGCTTGGGTCAGAGCAATCAGCCCCAGCATTTT. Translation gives CASSLGQSNQPQHF.

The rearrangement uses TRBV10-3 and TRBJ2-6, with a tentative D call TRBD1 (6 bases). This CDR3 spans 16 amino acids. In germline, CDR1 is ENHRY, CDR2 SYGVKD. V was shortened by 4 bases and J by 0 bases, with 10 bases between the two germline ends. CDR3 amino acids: CAISGQDSSGANVLTF. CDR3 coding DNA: TGTGCCATCAGTGGACAGGATTCCTCTGGGGCCAACGTCCTGACTTTC.

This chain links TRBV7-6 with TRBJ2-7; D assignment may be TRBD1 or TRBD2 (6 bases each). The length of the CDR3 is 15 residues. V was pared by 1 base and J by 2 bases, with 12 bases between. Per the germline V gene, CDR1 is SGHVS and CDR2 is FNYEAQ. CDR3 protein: CASSLGGGGPYEQYF. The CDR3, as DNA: TGTGCCAGCAGCTTAGGTGGAGGGGGGCCCTACGAGCAGTACTTC.

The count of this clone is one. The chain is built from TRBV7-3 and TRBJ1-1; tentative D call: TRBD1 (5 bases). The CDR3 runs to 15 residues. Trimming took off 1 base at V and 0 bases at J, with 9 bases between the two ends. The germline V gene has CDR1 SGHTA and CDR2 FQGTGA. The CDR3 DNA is TGTGCCAGCAGCTTAAGTATAGGGGTGAACACTGAAGCTTTCTTT. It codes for CASSLSIGVNTEAFF.

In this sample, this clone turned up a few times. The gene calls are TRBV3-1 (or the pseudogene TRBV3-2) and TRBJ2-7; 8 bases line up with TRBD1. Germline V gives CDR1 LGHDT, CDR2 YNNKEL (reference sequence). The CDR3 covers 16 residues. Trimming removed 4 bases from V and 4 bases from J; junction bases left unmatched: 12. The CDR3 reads CASSPSGGFFRYEQYF. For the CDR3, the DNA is TGTGCCAGCAGCCCTTCAGGGGGCTTTTTTAGGTACGAGCAGTACTTC.

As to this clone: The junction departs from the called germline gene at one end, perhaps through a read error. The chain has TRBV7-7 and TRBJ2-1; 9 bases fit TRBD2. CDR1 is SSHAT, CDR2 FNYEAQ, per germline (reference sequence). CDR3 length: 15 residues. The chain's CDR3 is CASSLGAGGNNEQFF. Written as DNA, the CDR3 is TGTGCTAGCAGCTTAGGAGCGGGGGGAAACAATGAGCAGTTCTTC.

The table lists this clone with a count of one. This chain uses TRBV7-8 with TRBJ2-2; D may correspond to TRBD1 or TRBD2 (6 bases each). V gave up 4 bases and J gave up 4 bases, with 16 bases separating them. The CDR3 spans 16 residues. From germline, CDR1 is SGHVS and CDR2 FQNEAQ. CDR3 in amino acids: CASSSLGGGTTGELFF. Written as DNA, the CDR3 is TGTGCCAGCAGCTCTCTGGGGGGCGGCACCACCGGGGAGCTGTTTTTT.

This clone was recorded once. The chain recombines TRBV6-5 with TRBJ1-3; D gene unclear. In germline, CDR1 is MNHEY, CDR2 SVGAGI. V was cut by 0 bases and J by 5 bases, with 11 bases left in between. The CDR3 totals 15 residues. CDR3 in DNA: TGTGCCAGCAGTTACTCGATACAGAGGAGAAACACCATATATTTT. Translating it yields CASSYSIQRRNTIYF.

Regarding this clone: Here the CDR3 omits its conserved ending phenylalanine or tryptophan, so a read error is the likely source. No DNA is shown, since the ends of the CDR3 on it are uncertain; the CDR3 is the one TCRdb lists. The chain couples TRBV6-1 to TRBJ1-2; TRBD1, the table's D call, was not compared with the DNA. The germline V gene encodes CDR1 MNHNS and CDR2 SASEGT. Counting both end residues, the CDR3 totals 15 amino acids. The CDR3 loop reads CASSEALGTAPSLLL.

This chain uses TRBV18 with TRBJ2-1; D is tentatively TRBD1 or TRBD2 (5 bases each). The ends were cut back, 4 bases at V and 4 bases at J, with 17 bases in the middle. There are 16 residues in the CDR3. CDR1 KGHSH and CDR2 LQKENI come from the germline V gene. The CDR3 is CASSQIPPGLYNEQFF. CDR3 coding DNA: TGTGCCAGCTCACAGATACCTCCGGGGCTGTACAATGAGCAGTTCTTC. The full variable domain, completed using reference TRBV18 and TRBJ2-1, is NAGVMQNPRHLVRRRGQEARLRCSPMKGHSHVYWYRQLPEEGLKFMVYLQKENIIDESGMPKERFSAEFPKEGPSILRIQQVVRGDSAAYFCASSQIPPGLYNEQFFGPGTRLTVL.

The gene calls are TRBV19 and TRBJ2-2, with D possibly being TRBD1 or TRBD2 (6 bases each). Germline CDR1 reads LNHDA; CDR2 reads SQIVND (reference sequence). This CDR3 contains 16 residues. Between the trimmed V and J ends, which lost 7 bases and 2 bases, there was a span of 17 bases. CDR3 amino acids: CASTQGGYVNTGELFF. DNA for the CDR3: TGTGCCAGTACCCAAGGGGGGTATGTTAACACCGGGGAGCTGTTTTTT.